These T cell receptor beta chains were read from a single sample in a study of cytomegalovirus exposure and HLA in healthy donors. The table came from immunoSEQ multiplex PCR; TCRdb's copy has only in-frame clones and leaves some out. The table has 150,000 to 190,000 clones, about 80% seen once. The sample consisted of PBMCs. The receptor set was obtained from a woman in her forties or fifties in good health and CMV-seropositive. Each CDR3 is given without its conserved first and last residue. Fields, in order: V gene, CDR3 length, J gene, CDR3 protein.

>TRBV5-4|11|TRBJ1-2
ASRFQGAYGYT
>TRBV20-1|8|TRBJ2-1
SASLGEQF
>TRBV7-6|13|TRBJ2-2
ASSKAAANTGELF
>TRBV30|13|TRBJ1-1
AWRPGGEMNTEAF
>TRBV2|11|TRBJ2-2
ASKQGVTGELF
>TRBV19|13|TRBJ1-5
ASRMGGPGNQPQH
>TRBV5-8|14|TRBJ2-3
ASSNVRRTSTDTQY
>TRBV4-1|14|TRBJ1-2
ASSHPQSDRMAGYT
>TRBV6-1|12|TRBJ1-2
ASSGFDRTYGYT
>TRBV6-5|13|TRBJ2-7
ASSSIRGLLYEQY
>TRBV2|11|TRBJ2-3
ASSHGVTDTQY
>TRBV7-2|11|TRBJ2-1
ASSPTGGREQF
>TRBV6-1|11|TRBJ2-2
ASSPYGTGELF
>TRBV27|13|TRBJ1-1
ASSLRSTGYSEAF
>TRBV6-5|13|TRBJ1-6
ASRVVGQGNSPLH
>TRBV7-3|12|TRBJ2-3
ASSLKGGTDTQY
>TRBV11-2|12|TRBJ2-7
ASSSGQGAVEQY
>TRBV5-6|11|TRBJ1-4
ASTGTNDEKLF
>TRBV15|11|TRBJ2-7
ATSRVGKYEQY
>TRBV27|11|TRBJ1-6
ASTQSYNSPLH
>TRBV7-9|17|TRBJ2-1
ASSSKAAMGLGGFNEQF
>TRBV2|15|TRBJ1-5
ASSEMLQGSGNQPQH
>TRBV2|12|TRBJ1-1
ASSEVRGSTEAF
>TRBV29-1|10|TRBJ2-7
SVEEAGYEQY
>TRBV10-3|11|TRBJ2-7
AIGLAGGPRQY
>TRBV6-5|12|TRBJ2-1
ASSDRDSYNEQF
>TRBV11-2|10|TRBJ1-1
ASEQGNTEAF
>TRBV11-2|14|TRBJ1-1
ASSPTLGQGGTEAF
>TRBV28|13|TRBJ1-1
ASSLVRGRNTEAF
>TRBV1|13|TRBJ2-1
TSSPWGARADEQF
>TRBV25-1|15|TRBJ2-7
ASSESRGTVESYEQY
>TRBV2|13|TRBJ2-1
ASGRSGGSYNEQF
>TRBV5-1|12|TRBJ2-7
ASSVRDRADEQY
>TRBV6-1|13|TRBJ2-6
ASRPHRGGANVLT
>TRBV6-5|12|TRBJ2-2
ACRLEGVGGELF
>TRBV7-6|13|TRBJ1-1
ASSQGDRISTEAF
>TRBV13|14|TRBJ1-4
ASSPRRAGTNEKLF
>TRBV23-1|16|TRBJ2-1
ASQNIEGANCSYNEQF
>TRBV28|14|TRBJ1-5
ASSLKQGLNNQPQH